At least ten counts were recorded for the clone carrying this TCR beta chain. Template material for amplifying TCR beta CDR3 regions consisted of RNA transcripts. First-round RT-PCR of the TCR CDR3 relied on the HTBI primer set. TCRdb used MiXCR to reprocess the multiplex PCR reads, holding one entry per CDR3 protein. Of more than 300,000 distinct CDR3 sequences in the sample, around a sixth are singletons; the top ten hold 35% to 45%. The CDR3 is 17 amino acids. The V end lost 2 bases, the J end lost 6 bases, and 19 bases lay between the germline ends. Germline V gene sequence: CDR1 MNHEY, CDR2 SVGEGT. The source of the sample is a study of T cells in Graves' hyperthyroidism and ophthalmopathy.

The TCR comes from a young man with Graves' ophthalmopathy. The specimen sequenced was blood. This rearrangement joins TRBV6-2 or TRBV6-3 to TRBJ2-2; the D is unclear. The CDR3: CASSYAGRVILPGELFF. CDR3 bases: TGTGCCAGCAGTTACGCCGGCCGGGTGATTCTACCCGGGGAGCTGTTTTTT.